The next 4 T cell receptor beta chains were all read from a single sample in a study of cytomegalovirus exposure and HLA in healthy donors. The PCR contained 60 Vbeta and 13 Jbeta primers. Clones were sequenced by immunoSEQ multiplex PCR, and TCRdb holds only the in-frame ones, with some missing. The repertoire holds 200,000 or so clones, with 84% as singletons. Sequenced input: PBMCs. The receptors were sampled from a boy younger than 18 in good health and CMV-seronegative.

The chain links TRBV28 to TRBJ1-2; D possibly corresponds to TRBD1 (5 bases). The germline V and J ends were trimmed by 5 bases and 8 bases, with 15 bases remaining between them. In germline, CDR1 is MDHEN, CDR2 SYDVKM. CDR3 length equals 13 residues. CDR3 bases: TGTGCCAGCAGTCCGTACAGGTGGGAAGGCTACACCTTC. It translates to CASSPYRWEGYTF.

CDR3 sequence: CASSISVADTQYF. In DNA, the CDR3 is TGTGCCAGTAGTATATCTGTTGCAGATACGCAGTATTTT. The chain has TRBV19 and TRBJ2-3; no firm D call. Per germline, CDR1 LNHDA and CDR2 SQIVND (reference sequence). This CDR3 is built from 13 residues. Trimming took off 2 bases at V and 4 bases at J, with 7 bases between the two ends.

The chain has TRBV19 and TRBJ2-5; TRBD2 aligns across 7 bases. Germline loops: CDR1 LNHDA, CDR2 SQIVND (reference sequence). This CDR3 has 13 residues. The J segment lost 3 bases and the V segment lost 6 bases, leaving 4 bases of the junction unmatched. CDR3: CASRWAGEETQYF. In DNA form, the CDR3 reads TGTGCCAGTAGGTGGGCGGGAGAAGAGACCCAGTACTTC.

The V gene is TRBV6-5, the J gene TRBJ1-4; D not resolved. The CDR3 contains 14 residues. The V gene's germline CDR1 is MNHEY and CDR2 SVGAGI. V was pared by 4 bases and J by 0 bases, with 6 bases between. In nucleotides, the CDR3 is TGTGCCAGCAGTTTAGATGCAACTAATGAAAAACTGTTTTTT. Encoded protein: CASSLDATNEKLFF.